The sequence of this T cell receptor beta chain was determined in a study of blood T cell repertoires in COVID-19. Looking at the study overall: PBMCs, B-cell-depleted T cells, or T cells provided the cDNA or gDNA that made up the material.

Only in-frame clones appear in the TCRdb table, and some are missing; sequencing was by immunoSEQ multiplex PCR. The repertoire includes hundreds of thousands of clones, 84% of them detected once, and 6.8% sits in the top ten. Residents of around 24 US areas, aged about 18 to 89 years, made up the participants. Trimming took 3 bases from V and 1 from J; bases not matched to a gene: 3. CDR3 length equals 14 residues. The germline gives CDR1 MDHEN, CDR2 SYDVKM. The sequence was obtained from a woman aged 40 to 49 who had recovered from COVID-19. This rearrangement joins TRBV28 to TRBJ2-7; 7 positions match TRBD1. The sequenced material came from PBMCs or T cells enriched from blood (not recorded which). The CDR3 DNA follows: TGTGCCAGCAGTTTTGAGGGACAGTCCTACGAGCAGTACTTC. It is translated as CASSFEGQSYEQYF. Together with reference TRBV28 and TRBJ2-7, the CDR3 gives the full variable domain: DVKVTQSSRYLVKRTGEKVFLECVQDMDHENMFWYRQDPGLGLRLIYFSYDVKMKEKGDIPEGYSVSREKKERFSLILESASTNQTSMYLCASSFEGQSYEQYFGPGTRLTVT.